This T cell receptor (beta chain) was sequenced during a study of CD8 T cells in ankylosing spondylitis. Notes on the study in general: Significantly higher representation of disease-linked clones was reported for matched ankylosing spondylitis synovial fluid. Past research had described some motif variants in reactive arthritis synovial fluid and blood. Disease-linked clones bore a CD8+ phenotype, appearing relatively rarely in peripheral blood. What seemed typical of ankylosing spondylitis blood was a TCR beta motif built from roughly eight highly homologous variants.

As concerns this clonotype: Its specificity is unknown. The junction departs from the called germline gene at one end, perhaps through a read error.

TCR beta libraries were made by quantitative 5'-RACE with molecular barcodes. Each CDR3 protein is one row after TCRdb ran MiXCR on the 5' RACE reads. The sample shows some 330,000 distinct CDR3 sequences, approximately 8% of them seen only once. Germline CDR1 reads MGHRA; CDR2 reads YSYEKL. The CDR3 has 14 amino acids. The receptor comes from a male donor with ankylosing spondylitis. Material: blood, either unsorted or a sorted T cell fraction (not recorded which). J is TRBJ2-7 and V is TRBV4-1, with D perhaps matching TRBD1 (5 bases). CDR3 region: CASSQDAGSSEQYF. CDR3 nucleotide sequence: TGCGCCAGCAGCCAAGACGCAGGGTCCTCCGAGCAGTACTTC.